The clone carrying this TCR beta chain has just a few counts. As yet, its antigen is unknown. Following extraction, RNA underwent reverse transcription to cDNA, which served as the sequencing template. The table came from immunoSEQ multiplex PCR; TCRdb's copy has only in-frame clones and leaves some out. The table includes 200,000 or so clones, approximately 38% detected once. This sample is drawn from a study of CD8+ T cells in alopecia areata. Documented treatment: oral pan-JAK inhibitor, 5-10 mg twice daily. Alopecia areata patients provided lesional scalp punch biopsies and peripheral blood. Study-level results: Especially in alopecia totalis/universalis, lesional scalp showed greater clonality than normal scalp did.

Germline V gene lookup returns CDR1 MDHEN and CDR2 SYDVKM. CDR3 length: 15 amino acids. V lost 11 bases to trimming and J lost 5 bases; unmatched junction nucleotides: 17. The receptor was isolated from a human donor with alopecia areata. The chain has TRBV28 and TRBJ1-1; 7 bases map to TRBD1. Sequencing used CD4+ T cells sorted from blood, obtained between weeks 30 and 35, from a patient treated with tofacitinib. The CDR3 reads CAGKGIGGWGTEAFF. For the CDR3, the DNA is TGTGCCGGCAAAGGGATAGGGGGCTGGGGAACTGAAGCTTTCTTT.